This T cell receptor (beta chain) was captured in a study of blood T cells in healthy people across ages. Next came a second PCR, run for about 6 to 11 cycles, which used a sample-barcoded 5' primer along with a J-beta primer mix. Using its own MiXCR run on the 5' RACE reads, TCRdb lists one record per CDR3 protein. The table records approximately 810,000 distinct CDR3 sequences, under 40% of them present only once. Donors were healthy Caucasian individuals from Russia aged roughly 6 to 90. Extracted total RNA amounted to at least 5.5 micrograms for each sample. V was cut by 8 bases and J by 8 bases, with 15 bases left in between. Germline-derived CDR1 and CDR2 are SQVTM and ANQGSEA. The CDR3 is 11 amino acids. The study's findings and limits: Diversity was higher, and naive CD4+ cells more numerous, in long-lived donors than in aged donors. Per million T cells, TCR beta diversity dropped roughly linearly as age increased.

This clonotype has just a few counts. What it binds is not known. The clonotype comes from a man between 18 and 29 years old in good health. The chain is built from TRBV29-1 and TRBJ1-2, with D perhaps matching TRBD1 (5 bases). Sequencing was performed on blood. CDR3 DNA sequence: TGCAGCTCCCCTCAGGGTGGCGGCTACACCTTC. Amino acids: CSSPQGGGYTF.